This TCR beta chain was profiled in a study of a mutant IDH1 vaccine in newly diagnosed glioma. For the study at large: There were eight vaccinations for patients, given in weeks 1, 3, 5, 7, 11, 15, 19 and 23. Earlier therapy was either radiotherapy, temozolomide, or both, and most got both. Study findings and constraints: Changes to the top peripheral T cell clonotypes appeared unrelated to pseudoprogression.

Note on this clone: No antigen is known for it.

The table came from immunoSEQ multiplex PCR; TCRdb's copy has only in-frame clones and leaves some out. The sample has over 50,000 clones, 90% seen once. Indicated time point: week 5, during vaccination. In every dose of vaccine, 300 ug of mutant IDH1 20-mer peptide was given alongside topical imiquimod. New IDH1-mutant, ATRX-lost WHO grade 3 or 4 astrocytomas occurred in donors. Trimming pared 1 base from V and 3 bases from J, leaving 19 bases between. Germline V gene data show CDR1 as SGHTA and CDR2 as FQGNSA. This CDR3 has 17 amino acids. Sequences were derived from PBMCs, sampled from a glioma patient whose treatment included an IDH1 peptide vaccine. This sequence originates from a woman aged 40 to 50 with glioma. The chain links TRBV7-2 to TRBJ2-7; D assignment may be TRBD1 or TRBD2 (6 bases each). The CDR3 here is CASSLEGGGASHYEQYF. In DNA form, the CDR3 reads TGTGCCAGCAGCTTAGAGGGGGGCGGGGCCAGCCACTACGAGCAGTACTTC.